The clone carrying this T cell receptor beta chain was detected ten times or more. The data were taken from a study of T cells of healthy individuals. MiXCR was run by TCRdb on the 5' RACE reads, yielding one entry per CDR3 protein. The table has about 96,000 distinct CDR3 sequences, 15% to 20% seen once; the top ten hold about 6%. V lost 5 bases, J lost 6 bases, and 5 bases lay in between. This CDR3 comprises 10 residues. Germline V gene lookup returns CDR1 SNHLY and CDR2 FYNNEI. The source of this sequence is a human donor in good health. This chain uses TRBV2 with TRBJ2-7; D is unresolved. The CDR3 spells CASSSAEQYF. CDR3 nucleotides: TGTGCCAGCAGTTCGGCCGAGCAGTACTTC. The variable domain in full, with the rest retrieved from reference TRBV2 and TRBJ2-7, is EPEVTQTPSHQVTQMGQEVILRCVPISNHLYFYWYRQILGQKVEFLVSFYNNEISEKSEIFDDQFSVERPDGSNFTLKIRSTKLEDSAMYFCASSSAEQYFGPGTRLTVT.